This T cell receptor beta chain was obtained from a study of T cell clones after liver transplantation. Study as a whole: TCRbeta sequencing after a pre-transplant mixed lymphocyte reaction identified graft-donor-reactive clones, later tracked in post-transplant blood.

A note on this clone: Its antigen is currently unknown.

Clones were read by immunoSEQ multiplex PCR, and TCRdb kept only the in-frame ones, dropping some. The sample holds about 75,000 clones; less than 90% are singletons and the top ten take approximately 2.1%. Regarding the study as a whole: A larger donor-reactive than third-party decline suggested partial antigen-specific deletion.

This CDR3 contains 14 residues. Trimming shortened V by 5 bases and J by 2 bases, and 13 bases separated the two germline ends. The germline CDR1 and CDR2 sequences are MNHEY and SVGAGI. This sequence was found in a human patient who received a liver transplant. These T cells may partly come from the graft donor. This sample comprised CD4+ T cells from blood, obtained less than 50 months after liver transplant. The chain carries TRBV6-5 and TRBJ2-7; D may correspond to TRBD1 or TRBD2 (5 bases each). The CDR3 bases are TGTGCCAGCAGTGAAGAGGGACCCACCTACGAGCAGTACTTC. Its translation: CASSEEGPTYEQYF.